Following are 29 T cell receptor beta chains from one sample sequenced in a study of blood T cells in healthy people across ages. The use of a sample-barcoded 5' primer and a J-beta primer mix characterized a second PCR of about 7 to 12 cycles. A single record per CDR3 protein comes from TCRdb applying MiXCR to the 5' RACE reads. The sample lists around 820,000 distinct CDR3 sequences; about 25% were seen once. The data were also submitted as part of a second study, on T cells of mothers and their children.

Material: blood. These receptors were collected from a boy aged 5-17 years in good health.

The chain employs TRBV20-1 and TRBJ2-5, with TRBD2 identical over 8 bases. V shed 0 bases and J 5 bases; nucleotides not matched to a gene: 5. The CDR3 has 14 amino acids. CDR1 and CDR2 (germline): DFQATT, SNEGSKA (reference sequence). The CDR3 loop reads CSARDGGARETQYF. The CDR3 DNA follows: TGCAGTGCTAGAGACGGGGGGGCTCGGGAGACCCAGTACTTC.

This clonotype occurred a few times. The rearrangement links TRBV7-6 to TRBJ2-3; 15 bases agree with TRBD2. Germline values: CDR1 SGHVS, CDR2 FNYEAQ. This CDR3 is 19 amino acids long. Trimming at V came to 1 base and at J to 4 bases, leaving 9 bases not matched to a gene. CDR3 protein: CASSLGPGLAGGLSDTQYF. The CDR3 DNA sequence: TGTGCCAGCAGCTTAGGACCGGGACTAGCGGGAGGCCTGTCAGATACGCAGTATTTT.

Comments on this clonotype: The germline gene is not matched at one end of the junction; a read error may be the cause. The chain combines TRBV20-1 with TRBJ1-3; 9 nucleotides line up with TRBD1. The germline V gene has CDR1 DFQATT and CDR2 SNEGSKA (reference sequence). The CDR3 runs 16 residues. CDR3 DNA: TGCAATGCTAAGGCCACCGGGACAGGGTCTGGAAACACCATATATTTT. This sequence encodes CNAKATGTGSGNTIYF.

The table lists this clonotype with a few counts. One end of the junction varies from germline; a read error may be responsible. The chain recombines TRBV5-1 with TRBJ2-5, with TRBD1 matching 7 bases. The CDR3 is made up of 14 amino acids. Germline CDR1 reads SGHRS; CDR2 reads YFSETQ. This chain's CDR3 is CASSIGTVQETQCF. In nucleotides, the CDR3 is TGCGCCAGCAGCATAGGGACAGTGCAAGAGACCCAGTGCTTC.

The V call is TRBV24-1, the J call TRBJ2-7; D is possibly TRBD2 (6 bases). Germline lookup yields CDR1 KGHDR and CDR2 SFDVKD. With 5 bases removed from V and 6 bases from J, the gap between germline ends came to 13 bases. The CDR3 covers 13 residues. The CDR3 bases are TGTGCCACCAGTGCGGCGGGGTTAGGCGAGCAGTACTTC. It specifies CATSAAGLGEQYF.

Regarding this clonotype: Germline and junction disagree at one end, which may indicate a read error. The J gene is TRBJ2-7, the V gene TRBV12-3 or TRBV12-4; 9 bases match TRBD2. The CDR3 runs 14 residues. CDR3 nucleotides: TGTACCAGAGAGACTAGCGGATGCAACGACGAGCAGTACTTC. Translation: CTRETSGCNDEQYF.

This sequence joins TRBV4-3 and TRBJ1-1; D gene ambiguous. The CDR3 extends over 14 amino acids. Germline assignment: CDR1 LGHNA and CDR2 YSLEER. V was pared by 0 bases and J by 7 bases, with 12 bases between. CDR3 region: CASSQDRATIEAFF. CDR3 in DNA: TGCGCCAGCAGCCAAGACAGAGCGACCATTGAAGCTTTCTTT.

This chain uses TRBV27 with TRBJ1-2; D perhaps matches TRBD1 (6 bases). The germline gives CDR1 MNHEY, CDR2 SMNVEV (reference sequence). The V end lost 2 bases, the J end lost 0 bases, and 10 bases lay between the germline ends. There are 15 residues in the CDR3. CDR3 loop: CASSLNRVANYGYTF. Written as DNA, the CDR3 is TGTGCCAGCAGTTTAAACAGGGTAGCTAACTATGGCTACACCTTC.

With regard to this clonotype: The germline gene is not matched at one end of the junction; a read error may be the cause. The V gene is TRBV5-8, the J gene TRBJ2-1; D gene unclear. Germline V lookup: CDR1 SGHTS, CDR2 YDEGEE. This CDR3 comprises 14 residues. The CDR3 DNA follows: TGTGCCAGCAGCTTGGTTACCTCCTTTGGTGAGCAGTCCTTC. Its protein product is CASSLVTSFGEQSF.

The table lists this clonotype with a few counts. The chain uses TRBV3-1 and TRBJ1-3; D is perhaps TRBD1 (6 bases). The CDR3 loop spans 15 amino acids. Germline lookup yields CDR1 LGHDT and CDR2 YNNKEL (reference sequence). V was cut by 0 bases and J by 3 bases, with 9 bases left in between. This CDR3 reads CASSQEPGDGNTIYF. The CDR3 nucleotides are TGTGCCAGCAGCCAAGAACCAGGGGATGGAAACACCATATATTTT.

V and J are TRBV20-1 and TRBJ2-1; D is ambiguous. The length of the CDR3 is 15 residues. Trimming took off 2 bases at V and 0 bases at J, with 11 bases between the two ends. CDR1 and CDR2 (germline): DFQATT, SNEGSKA (reference sequence). DNA of the CDR3: TGCAGTGCTAGACCCGACCCCGTCTCCTACAATGAGCAGTTCTTC. As protein: CSARPDPVSYNEQFF.

A few counts support this clonotype. J is TRBJ2-5 and V is TRBV20-1; D uncertain. Germline CDR1 is DFQATT and CDR2 is SNEGSKA (reference sequence). CDR3 size: 14 residues. Between the trimmed V and J ends, which lost 3 bases and 5 bases, there was a span of 16 bases. The DNA of the CDR3 is TGCAGTGCTAGGGACCTCCGTCGGGCCGAGACCCAGTACTTC. It is translated as CSARDLRRAETQYF.

The chain recombines TRBV3-1 with TRBJ2-1; D gene ambiguous. V was pared by 1 base and J by 3 bases, with 1 base between. The CDR3 consists of 12 residues. Germline-derived CDR1 and CDR2 are LGHDT and YNNKEL (reference sequence). CDR3 sequence: CASSQVYNEQFF. CDR3 sequence (DNA): TGTGCCAGCAGCCAAGTCTACAATGAGCAGTTCTTC.

This clonotype has a count of ten or more. This rearrangement joins TRBV4-3 to TRBJ2-1, with 8 bases identical to TRBD2. This CDR3 has 16 amino acids. Per germline, CDR1 LGHNA and CDR2 YSLEER. V gave up 2 bases and J gave up 4 bases; unmatched junction bases: 7. CDR3 nucleotides: TGCGCCAGCAGCCAAAACCACCGGGAGGGGTACAATGAGCAGTTCTTC. Translating it yields CASSQNHREGYNEQFF.

The table lists this clonotype with a few counts. DNA of the CDR3: TGCAGCGTTGCGATCCCGTTCACAGATACGCAGTATTTT. Translated: CSVAIPFTDTQYF. V is TRBV29-1 and J is TRBJ2-3; no clear D. Germline loops: CDR1 SQVTM, CDR2 ANQGSEA. This CDR3 comprises 13 residues. The V gene lost 4 bases and the J gene lost 2 bases, with 10 bases spanning the gap.

The chain joins TRBV2 to TRBJ2-2; TRBD1 aligns across 9 bases. The CDR3 runs 15 residues. In germline, CDR1 is SNHLY, CDR2 FYNNEI. With V trimmed by 8 bases and J by 4 bases, 8 bases remained unmatched. Here the CDR3 DNA reads TGTGCCAGCGGGAAGGAGACAGGGGGCACCGGGGAGCTGTTTTTT. Amino acids: CASGKETGGTGELFF.

The rearrangement links TRBV4-3 to TRBJ1-4; D might be TRBD1 (6 bases). The germline CDR1 and CDR2 sequences are LGHNA and YSLEER. The CDR3 covers 18 residues. The ends were cut back, 0 bases at V and 7 bases at J, with 21 bases in the middle. The CDR3 coding sequence is TGCGCCAGCAGCCAAGATGCTGCTCGGGGGGCAGGGGTTGAAAAACTGTTTTTT. This encodes CASSQDAARGAGVEKLFF.

The chain recombines TRBV5-1 with TRBJ2-3; 9 bases map to TRBD1. This CDR3 has 17 residues. V trimming: 4 bases; J trimming: 0 bases; junction bases outside the gene matches: 9. Germline lookup yields CDR1 SGHRS and CDR2 YFSETQ. CDR3 nucleotides: TGCGCCAGCAGCCCCCGTGGGACAGGGACCAGCACAGATACGCAGTATTTT. Residues: CASSPRGTGTSTDTQYF. Drawing the rest from reference TRBV5-1 and TRBJ2-3, the complete variable domain is KAGVTQTPRYLIKTRGQQVTLSCSPISGHRSVSWYQQTPGQGLQFLFEYFSETQRNKGNFPGRFSGRQFSNSRSEMNVSTLELGDSALYLCASSPRGTGTSTDTQYFGPGTRLTVL.

A few counts support this clonotype. The rearrangement joins TRBV3-1 to TRBJ2-1, with D uncertain. This CDR3 has 14 residues. V was clipped by 4 bases and J by 10 bases, with 17 bases between them. In germline, CDR1 is LGHDT, CDR2 YNNKEL (reference sequence). The CDR3 loop reads CASSPRSQVLEQFF. The CDR3 DNA follows: TGTGCCAGCAGCCCCCGGTCCCAGGTTTTGGAGCAGTTCTTC.

J is TRBJ2-5 and V is TRBV6-2 or TRBV6-3, with TRBD1 matching 8 bases. Germline V gene sequence: CDR1 MNHEY, CDR2 SVGEGT. This CDR3 contains 18 residues. J was trimmed by 1 base and V by 2 bases; bases with no gene match: 12. CDR3 coding DNA: TGTGCCAGCAGTTACCCTGGACAGGGAATGAAGACCCAAGAGACCCAGTACTTC. Encoded protein: CASSYPGQGMKTQETQYF.

CDR3 nucleotides: TGTGCCAGCAGCTTAGCTCTAGCGGGAGTATCCTACAATGAGCAGTTCTTC. Its protein product is CASSLALAGVSYNEQFF. The chain couples TRBV7-2 to TRBJ2-1; the match to TRBD2 covers 10 bases. The J segment lost 1 base and the V segment lost 0 bases, leaving 3 bases of the junction unmatched. This CDR3 comprises 17 residues. Germline loops: CDR1 SGHTA, CDR2 FQGNSA.

V and J are TRBV7-2 and TRBJ2-7; maybe TRBD1 (5 bases). CDR1 is SGHTA, CDR2 FQGNSA, per germline. This CDR3 spans 15 amino acids. Trimming stripped 2 bases from V and 2 bases from J, with 13 bases between. The CDR3, as DNA: TGTGCCAGCAGCTTAAGTCGGCTAGGGGCCTACGAGCAGTACTTC. It codes for CASSLSRLGAYEQYF.

The chain is built from TRBV28 and TRBJ1-4; the match to TRBD1 covers 7 bases. V lost 6 bases and J lost 8; bases outside the gene matches: 21. This CDR3 region has 18 residues. Germline CDR1 reads MDHEN; CDR2 reads SYDVKM. The CDR3 here is CASSYGQVEAGTGEKLFF. CDR3 in DNA: TGTGCCAGCAGCTACGGACAGGTCGAGGCGGGAACGGGCGAAAAACTGTTTTTT. Full variable domain (missing parts from reference TRBV28 and TRBJ1-4): DVKVTQSSRYLVKRTGEKVFLECVQDMDHENMFWYRQDPGLGLRLIYFSYDVKMKEKGDIPEGYSVSREKKERFSLILESASTNQTSMYLCASSYGQVEAGTGEKLFFGSGTQLSVL.

This rearrangement joins TRBV4-1 to TRBJ2-1, with 9 bases fitting TRBD2. CDR1 is MGHRA, CDR2 YSYEKL, per germline. Trimming removed 1 base from V and 9 bases from J; junction bases left unmatched: 16. This CDR3 has 18 residues. This chain's CDR3 is CASSQALGGAGGATEQFF. DNA for the CDR3: TGCGCCAGCAGCCAAGCTCTAGGTGGAGCGGGGGGCGCCACTGAGCAGTTCTTC.

The gene calls are TRBV24-1 and TRBJ1-5; D not resolved. Trimming removed 2 bases from V and 2 bases from J, with 3 bases in between. Germline CDR1 KGHDR, CDR2 SFDVKD. This CDR3 contains 13 residues. This CDR3 is CATSDYGNQPQHF. Written as DNA, the CDR3 is TGTGCCACCAGTGATTATGGCAATCAGCCCCAGCATTTT.

The chain has TRBV27 and TRBJ2-1, with D unclear. The length of the CDR3 is 13 residues. The V gene's germline CDR1 is MNHEY and CDR2 SMNVEV (reference sequence). Trimming took 5 bases from V and 4 from J, leaving 9 bases between them. The CDR3 DNA sequence: TGTGCCAGCAGTCCGATGGGGTACAATGAGCAGTTCTTC. Amino acid sequence: CASSPMGYNEQFF.

This clonotype has a handful of counts. The rearrangement links TRBV13 to TRBJ2-7; 8 bases line up with TRBD2. The CDR3 is 16 residues long. V lost 0 bases and J lost 3; bases outside the gene matches: 7. Germline assignment: CDR1 PRHDT and CDR2 FYEKMQ (reference sequence). CDR3: CASSLGAGGNNYEQYF. CDR3 nucleotides: TGTGCCAGCAGCTTAGGTGCGGGAGGTAACAACTACGAGCAGTACTTC.

As concerns this clonotype: At one boundary the junction diverges from the germline segment, which might be a read error. V is TRBV7-2 and J is TRBJ2-5; D possibly corresponds to TRBD2 (5 bases). Germline V gene sequence: CDR1 SGHTA, CDR2 FQGNSA. The CDR3 consists of 11 residues. CDR3 loop: CASSFSEGMFF. As DNA, the CDR3 is TGTGCCAGCAGCTTTAGCGAGGGTATGTTCTTC.

The V call is TRBV19, the J call TRBJ2-7, with 9 bases that match TRBD2. The V segment lost 3 bases and the J segment 2 bases; nucleotides outside the gene matches: 5. Germline V gene sequence: CDR1 LNHDA, CDR2 SQIVND (reference sequence). The CDR3 is 15 residues long. In nucleotides, the CDR3 is TGTGCCAGTAGTATGGGAGCGGGAGGCCCCTACGAGCAGTACTTC. This translates into CASSMGAGGPYEQYF.